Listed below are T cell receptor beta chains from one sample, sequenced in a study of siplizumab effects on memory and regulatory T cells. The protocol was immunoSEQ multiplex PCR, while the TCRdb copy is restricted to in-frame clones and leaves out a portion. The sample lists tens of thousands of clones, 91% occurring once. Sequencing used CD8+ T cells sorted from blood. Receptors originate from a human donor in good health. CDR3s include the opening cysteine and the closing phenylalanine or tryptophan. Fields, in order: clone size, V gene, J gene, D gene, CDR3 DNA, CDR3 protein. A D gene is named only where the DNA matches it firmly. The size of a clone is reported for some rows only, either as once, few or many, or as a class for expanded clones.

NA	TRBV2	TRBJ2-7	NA	TGTGCCAGCAGCGTCTACAGGGACGAGCAGTACTTC	CASSVYRDEQYF
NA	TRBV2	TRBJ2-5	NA	TGTGCCAGCCGGCTCTTGTGGACCTTACACGAGACCCAGTACTTC	CASRLLWTLHETQYF
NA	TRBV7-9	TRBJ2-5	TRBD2	TGTGCCAGCAGAACAGCGGGAGGGCCCCAAGAGACCCAGTACTTC	CASRTAGGPQETQYF
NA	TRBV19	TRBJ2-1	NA	TGTGCCAGTACCAATAACAATGAGCAGTTCTTC	CASTNNNEQFF
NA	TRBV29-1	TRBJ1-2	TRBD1	TGCAGCGTTGAGGACAGGAGCAACTATGGCTACACCTTC	CSVEDRSNYGYTF
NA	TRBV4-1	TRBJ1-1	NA	TGCGCCAGCAGCCAGATTACCCGTCGCACTGAAGCTTTCTTT	CASSQITRRTEAFF
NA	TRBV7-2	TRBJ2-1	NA	TGTGCCAGCAGCCCCCCCCCGACACTTTACAATGAGCAGTTCTTC	CASSPPPTLYNEQFF
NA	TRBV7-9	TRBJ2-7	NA	TGTGCCAGCAGCTTAGAAGAAATTGGGTACCTCTACGAGCAGTACTTC	CASSLEEIGYLYEQYF
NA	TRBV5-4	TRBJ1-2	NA	TGTGCCAGCGGATTAAACAGGGATGGCTACACCTTC	CASGLNRDGYTF
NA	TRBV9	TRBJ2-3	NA	TGTGCCAGCAGCGTGGACACAGATACGCAGTATTTT	CASSVDTDTQYF
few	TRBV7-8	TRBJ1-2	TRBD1	TGTGCCAGCAGCTTGGGACAGGTCCATGGCTACACCTTC	CASSLGQVHGYTF
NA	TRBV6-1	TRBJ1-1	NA	TGTGCCAGCAGCTACGGGACCACTGAAGCTTTCTTT	CASSYGTTEAFF
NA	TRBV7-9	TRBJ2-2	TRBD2	TGTGCCAGCAGCCCTCGACTAGCGGAGAAGAACACCGGGGAGCTGTTTTTT	CASSPRLAEKNTGELFF
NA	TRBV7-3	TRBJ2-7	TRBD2	TGTGCCAGCAGCTTAGAAGCGGGGAACTACGAGCAGTACTTC	CASSLEAGNYEQYF
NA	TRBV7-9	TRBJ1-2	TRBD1	TGTGCCAGCAGCCCAGGGGGAGGGGCCGGGATTTATGGCTACACCTTC	CASSPGGGAGIYGYTF
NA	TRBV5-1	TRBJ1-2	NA	TGCGCCAGCAGATACCCCTATAACTATGGCTACACCTTC	CASRYPYNYGYTF
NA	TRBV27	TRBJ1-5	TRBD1	TGTGCCAGCAGTGGGACAGCTAATAGCAATCAGCCCCAGCATTTT	CASSGTANSNQPQHF
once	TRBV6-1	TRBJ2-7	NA	TGTGCCAGCAGTGAATATTCAGTCGGAGAGCAGTACTTC	CASSEYSVGEQYF
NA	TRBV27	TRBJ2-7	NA	TGTGCCAGCAGTTTATCGAAAACGGGAATCTCCTCCTACGAGCAGTACTTC	CASSLSKTGISSYEQYF
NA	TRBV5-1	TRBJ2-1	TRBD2	TGCGCCAGCAGCTTGATGCCACCCGTACTAGCGGAGGGCTCTGCTGAGCAGTTCTTC	CASSLMPPVLAEGSAEQFF
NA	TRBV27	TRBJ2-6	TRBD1	TGTGCCAGCAGTTTCGGGACAGCCGCTGGGGCCAACGTCCTGACTTTC	CASSFGTAAGANVLTF
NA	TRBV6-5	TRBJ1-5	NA	TGTGCCAGCAGTTACTCTAGCAATCAGCCCCAGCATTTT	CASSYSSNQPQHF
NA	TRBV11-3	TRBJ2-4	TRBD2	TGTGCCAGCAGCACCCTACTGGACAAACCGGGACTAGTTTCTCAGTACTTC	CASSTLLDKPGLVSQYF
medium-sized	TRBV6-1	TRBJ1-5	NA	TGTGCCAGCAGTGAGAATACGGGGGCTCAGCCCCAGCATTTT	CASSENTGAQPQHF
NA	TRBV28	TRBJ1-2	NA	TGTGCCAGCAGTGCTGGGCCAGGAGGCCACTATGGCTACACCTTC	CASSAGPGGHYGYTF
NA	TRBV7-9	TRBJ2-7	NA	TGTGCCAGCAGCTCCGCGGGACAGCTTCTCCACGAGCAGTACTTC	CASSSAGQLLHEQYF
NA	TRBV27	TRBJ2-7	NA	TGTGCCAGCAGTTACAGGGCCTTCTACGAGCAGTACTTC	CASSYRAFYEQYF
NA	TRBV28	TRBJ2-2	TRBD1	TGTGCCAGCCGCATAGGGACAGGGTTAGCCGGGGAGCTGTTTTTT	CASRIGTGLAGELFF
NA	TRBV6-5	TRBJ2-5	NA	TGTGCCAGCACATGGGACTCCCAAGAGACCCAGTACTTC	CASTWDSQETQYF
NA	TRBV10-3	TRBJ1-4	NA	TGTGCCATCAGTGAGTACAGCCGAGGCGAAAAACTGTTTTTT	CAISEYSRGEKLFF
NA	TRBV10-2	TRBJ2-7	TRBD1	TGCGCCATTGCCGGGACAGGGGGCTACGAGCAGTACTTC	CAIAGTGGYEQYF
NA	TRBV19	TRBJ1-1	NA	TGTGCCAGTAGTATAGGATTGGGAGGGAGCACTGAAGCTTTCTTT	CASSIGLGGSTEAFF
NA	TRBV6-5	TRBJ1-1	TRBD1	TGTGCCAGCAGTTTCACCGGGACAGCCTTCACTGAAGCTTTCTTT	CASSFTGTAFTEAFF
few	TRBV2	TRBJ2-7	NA	TGTGCCAGCAGTGGGATATACGAGCAGTACTTC	CASSGIYEQYF
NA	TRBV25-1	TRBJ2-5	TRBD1	TGTGCCAGCAAGACAGGGGACCAAGAGACCCAGTACTTC	CASKTGDQETQYF
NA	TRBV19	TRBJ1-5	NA	TGTGCCAGTAGTGACGGACAGTATAGCAATCAGCCCCAGCATTTT	CASSDGQYSNQPQHF
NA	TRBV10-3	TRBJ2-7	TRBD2	TGTGCCATCAGTGGGGCGGGGGTAAACTCCTACGAGCAGTACTTC	CAISGAGVNSYEQYF
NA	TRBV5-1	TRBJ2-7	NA	TGCGCCAGCAGGGTGGGCAACGAGCAGTACTTC	CASRVGNEQYF
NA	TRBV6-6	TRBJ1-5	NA	TGTGCCAGCAATAGAGGGCAGCCCCAGCATTTT	CASNRGQPQHF
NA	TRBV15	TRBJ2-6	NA	TGTGCCACCAGCGGCCCTGAATCTGGGGCCAACGTCCTGACTTTC	CATSGPESGANVLTF
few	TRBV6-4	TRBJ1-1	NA	TGTGCCAGCAACAGGGTGAACACTGAAGCTTTCTTT	CASNRVNTEAFF
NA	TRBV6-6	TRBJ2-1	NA	TGTGCCAGCAGTTACGGAGCGCCACCCCTGGGTGAGCAGTTCTTC	CASSYGAPPLGEQFF
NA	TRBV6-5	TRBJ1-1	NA	TGTGCCACCGAACCGATTAGGGGGGCCACTGAAGCTTTCTTT	CATEPIRGATEAFF
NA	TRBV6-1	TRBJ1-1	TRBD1	TGTGCCAGCCTTGGACAGGGCGACACTGAAGCTTTCTTT	CASLGQGDTEAFF
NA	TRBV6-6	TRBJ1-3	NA	TGTGCCAGCAGGGAATTCAACTCTGGAAACACCATATATTTT	CASREFNSGNTIYF
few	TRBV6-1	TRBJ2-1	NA	TGTGCCAGCAGTCCGGGGACTCCAGGTGAGCAGTTCTTC	CASSPGTPGEQFF
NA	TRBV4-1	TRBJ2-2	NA	TGCGCCAGCGGGCCGGGACAAGGGGACGGCGGGGAGCTGTTTTTT	CASGPGQGDGGELFF
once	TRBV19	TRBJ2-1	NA	TGTGCCGGCCCGAACAATGAGCAGTTCTTC	CAGPNNEQFF
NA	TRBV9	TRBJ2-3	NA	TGTGCCAGCAGCGTAGAGGGCACAGATACGCAGTATTTT	CASSVEGTDTQYF
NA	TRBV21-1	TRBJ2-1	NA	TGTGCCAGCAGCAAATTGGCTTCCCCTTGGGCTAGCGGGAGGGCCAGGTCCTACAATGAGCAGTTCTTC	CASSKLASPWASGRARSYNEQFF
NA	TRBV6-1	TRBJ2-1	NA	TGTGCCAGCAGTGAAGACGATGGGTGGAGCCCCTACAATGAGCAGTTCTTC	CASSEDDGWSPYNEQFF
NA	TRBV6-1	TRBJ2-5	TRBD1	TGTGCCAGCAGTGAAGGGACAGGGGGTTCGGAGACCCAGTACTTC	CASSEGTGGSETQYF
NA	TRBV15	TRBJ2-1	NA	TGTGCCACCAGCAGAGATTGGGCAGGGAGCTCCTACAATGAGCAGTTCTTC	CATSRDWAGSSYNEQFF
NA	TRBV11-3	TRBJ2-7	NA	TGTGCCAGCAGTCTCCCAGGGTCCGGGGAGCAGTACTTC	CASSLPGSGEQYF
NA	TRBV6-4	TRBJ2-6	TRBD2	TGTGCCAGCAGTGACTCTGCGGGAGGTGGGGCCAACGTCCTGACTTTC	CASSDSAGGGANVLTF